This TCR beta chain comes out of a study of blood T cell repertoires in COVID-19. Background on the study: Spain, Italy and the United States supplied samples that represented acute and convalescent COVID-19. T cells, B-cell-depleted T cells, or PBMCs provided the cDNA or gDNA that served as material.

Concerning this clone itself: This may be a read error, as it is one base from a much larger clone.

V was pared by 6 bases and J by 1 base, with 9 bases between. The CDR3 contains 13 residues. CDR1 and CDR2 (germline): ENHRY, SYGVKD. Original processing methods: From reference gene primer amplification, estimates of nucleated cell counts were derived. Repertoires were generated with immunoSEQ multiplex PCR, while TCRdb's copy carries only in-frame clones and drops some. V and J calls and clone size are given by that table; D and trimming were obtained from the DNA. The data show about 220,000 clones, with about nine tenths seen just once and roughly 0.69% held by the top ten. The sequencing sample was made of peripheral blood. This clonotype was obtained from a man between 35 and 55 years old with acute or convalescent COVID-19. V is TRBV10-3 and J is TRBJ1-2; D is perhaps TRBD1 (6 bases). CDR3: CAIRDSLNYGYTF. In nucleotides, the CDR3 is TGTGCCATCAGGGACAGCCTTAACTATGGCTACACCTTC.